This T cell receptor (beta chain) comes out of a study of blood T cell repertoires in COVID-19. Study background: The United States, Italy and Spain supplied acute and convalescent COVID-19 samples.

Authors' processing steps: Reference gene primer amplification gave estimated nucleated cell counts. Using immunoSEQ multiplex PCR, the repertoire was profiled, and TCRdb retains in-frame clones only, with some absent. That table furnishes V, J and clone size, whereas the DNA furnished D and trimming. The sample shows around 140,000 clones, around 85% of them seen only once. The CDR3 contains 15 residues. The ends lost 0 bases at V and 3 bases at J; junction bases unmatched: 5. Germline V lookup: CDR1 SSHAT, CDR2 FNYEAQ (reference sequence). The sample taken for sequencing was peripheral blood. The chain joins TRBV7-7 to TRBJ2-7; TRBD2 agrees at 7 bases. The clonotype comes from an elderly woman with acute or convalescent COVID-19. The CDR3 sequence: CASSLAPGEGYEQYF. The CDR3 region has the DNA TGTGCCAGCAGCTTAGCACCGGGGGAGGGCTACGAGCAGTACTTC.